Below are 25 T cell receptor beta chains sequenced from a single sample in a study of Ad26.COV2.S vaccination and SARS-CoV-2 variants. The table came from immunoSEQ multiplex PCR; TCRdb's copy has only in-frame clones and leaves some out. Among about 350,000 clones listed, 92% were seen once. This material consisted of peripheral blood, taken after recovery from COVID-19. All receptors derive from a human donor who had recovered from COVID-19.

This chain connects TRBV10-1 to TRBJ2-3; weak D call: TRBD1 (6 bases). Per the germline V gene, CDR1 is WNHNN and CDR2 is SYGVQD (reference sequence). V lost 3 bases and J 4 bases, leaving 14 bases between the germline ends. The CDR3 spans 15 residues. The CDR3 reads CASSDRTVGADTQYF. The CDR3 bases are TGCGCCAGCAGTGATCGGACAGTGGGGGCAGATACGCAGTATTTT.

Concerning this clone itself: In the same sample, other DNA sequences code for this CDR3. The CDR3 DNA follows: TGTGCCAGCAGTTACTCGGGGGGGGGACAGCCCCAGCATTTT. Translated, it gives CASSYSGGGQPQHF. The chain carries TRBV6-5 and TRBJ1-5; maybe TRBD1 (5 bases). The germline CDR1 and CDR2 sequences are MNHEY and SVGAGI. Trimming pared 0 bases from V and 7 bases from J, leaving 10 bases between. The CDR3 runs 14 residues.

CDR3 DNA sequence: TGTGCCAGCAGTGGTGCTAGCGGGGGATTTCCTGAGGGTTCCTACAATGAGCAGTTCTTC. Translated: CASSGASGGFPEGSYNEQFF. The rearrangement joins TRBV6-2 or TRBV6-3 to TRBJ2-1, with 10 bases fitting TRBD2. Germline CDR1 and CDR2: MNHEY and SVGEGT. This CDR3 region has 20 residues. The V segment lost 5 bases and the J segment 1 base; nucleotides outside the gene matches: 17.

The chain combines TRBV6-6 with TRBJ2-1; 8 bases are a match to TRBD2. This CDR3 is 13 amino acids long. CDR1 and CDR2 from the germline V gene are MNHNY and SVGAGI (reference sequence). V shed 2 bases and J 6 bases; nucleotides not matched to a gene: 0. The CDR3 bases are TGTGCCAGCAGTTACGGGACTAGCAATGAGCAGTTCTTC. Translating it yields CASSYGTSNEQFF.

The V call is TRBV6-5, the J call TRBJ2-7, with D perhaps TRBD1 or TRBD2 (5 bases each). V lost 6 bases and J 2 bases, leaving 11 bases between the germline ends. Per the germline V gene, CDR1 is MNHEY and CDR2 is SVGAGI. The CDR3 is 13 amino acids. The CDR3 loop is CASSLGDTYEQYF. The CDR3 region has the DNA TGTGCCAGCAGCCTGGGGGATACCTACGAGCAGTACTTC.

This chain links TRBV4-1 with TRBJ1-5; D is undetermined. The ends were cut back, 1 base at V and 4 bases at J, with 11 bases in the middle. The CDR3 is 15 amino acids. From germline, CDR1 is MGHRA and CDR2 YSYEKL. CDR3 in amino acids: CASSQVTGINQPQHF. The CDR3 region has the DNA TGCGCCAGCAGCCAAGTTACGGGTATAAATCAGCCCCAGCATTTT.

This chain joins TRBV2 and TRBJ2-2; 9 bases match TRBD2. Trimming removed 6 bases from V and 5 bases from J; junction bases left unmatched: 7. Germline assignment: CDR1 SNHLY and CDR2 FYNNEI. The CDR3 has 15 amino acids. CDR3 coding DNA: TGTGCCAGCAGGCCCGCGGGGGGGCGTACCGGGGAGCTGTTTTTT. Amino acids: CASRPAGGRTGELFF.

This clone was counted only a few times. The chain has TRBV14 and TRBJ2-2; 9 bases line up with TRBD1. This CDR3 is built from 15 residues. Per germline, CDR1 SGHDN and CDR2 FVKESK. Germline trimming cut 3 bases from V and 5 bases from J; bases unmatched to any gene: 4. The CDR3 bases are TGTGCCAGCAGCCACGGGACAGGGTGGACCGGGGAGCTGTTTTTT. Translated, it gives CASSHGTGWTGELFF. Based on the CDR3 plus reference TRBV14 and TRBJ2-2, the full variable domain is EAGVTQFPSHSVIEKGQTVTLRCDPISGHDNLYWYRRVMGKEIKFLLHFVKESKQDESGMPNNRFLAERTGGTYSTLKVQPAELEDSGVYFCASSHGTGWTGELFFGEGSRLTVL.

In its sample, this clone was seen once. The chain carries TRBV11-2 and TRBJ1-1, with TRBD1 matching over 7 bases. The V and J ends lost 1 base and 5 bases, in that order; junction bases with no gene match: 4. The V gene's germline CDR1 is SGHAT and CDR2 FQNNGV. The CDR3 has 14 residues. CDR3: CASSLAGGGTEAFF. The CDR3 DNA reads TGTGCCAGCAGCTTAGCAGGGGGGGGTACTGAAGCTTTCTTT.

The chain employs TRBV11-2 and TRBJ1-1; D remains unclear. CDR1 and CDR2 (germline): SGHAT, FQNNGV. This CDR3 has 14 residues. V lost 5 bases and J lost 2, with 12 bases in between. CDR3 DNA: TGTGCCAGCAGCCCCGGACGCGCTAACACTGAAGCTTTCTTT. Translating gives CASSPGRANTEAFF.

V and J are TRBV7-9 and TRBJ1-2; no clear D gene. Trimming stripped 7 bases from V and 3 bases from J, with 9 bases between. The germline V gene has CDR1 SEHNR and CDR2 FQNEAQ (reference sequence). This CDR3 has 12 amino acids. The CDR3 region has the DNA TGTGCCAGCAAGAATGTCGACTATGGCTACACCTTC. The encoded protein is CASKNVDYGYTF. The whole variable domain, filled in from reference TRBV7-9 and TRBJ1-2, reads DTGVSQNPRHKITKRGQNVTFRCDPISEHNRLYWYRQTLGQGPEFLTYFQNEAQLEKSRLLSDRFSAERPKGSFSTLEIQRTEQGDSAMYLCASKNVDYGYTFGSGTRLTVV.

The V gene is TRBV2, the J gene TRBJ2-5; D gene uncertain. The length of the CDR3 is 14 residues. The germline gives CDR1 SNHLY, CDR2 FYNNEI. V was trimmed by 3 bases and J by 2 bases, leaving 10 bases between them. CDR3 amino acids: CASSDPDIQETQYF. For the CDR3, the DNA is TGTGCCAGCAGTGATCCCGATATACAAGAGACCCAGTACTTC.

Regarding this clone: Other DNA sequences within the sample encode an identical CDR3. The V gene is TRBV4-1, the J gene TRBJ2-7, with a possible D match to TRBD2 (5 bases). From germline, CDR1 is MGHRA and CDR2 YSYEKL. The CDR3 covers 13 residues. V was clipped by 3 bases and J by 4 bases, with 10 bases between them. Here the CDR3 DNA reads TGCGCCAGCAGCCAGGCCCGCGGGTACGAGCAGTACTTC. The encoded protein is CASSQARGYEQYF.

Written as DNA, the CDR3 is TGTGCCAGCAGCCCCGGGACCGGCGGTGAAAAACTGTTTTTT. Protein sequence: CASSPGTGGEKLFF. The rearrangement links TRBV5-6 to TRBJ1-4; D perhaps matches TRBD1 (5 bases). From germline, CDR1 is SGHDT and CDR2 YYEEEE. The germline V and J ends were trimmed by 4 bases and 7 bases, with 14 bases remaining between them. This CDR3 is built from 14 residues.

V gene TRBV19 combines with J gene TRBJ1-4, with no clear D. CDR3 length equals 14 residues. Germline CDR1 reads LNHDA; CDR2 reads SQIVND (reference sequence). Trimming took 6 bases from V and 3 from J, leaving 11 bases between them. Here the CDR3 DNA reads TGTGCCAGTAGCCGAGGCAGACCTAATGAAAAACTGTTTTTT. It is translated as CASSRGRPNEKLFF.

The chain combines TRBV27 with TRBJ1-1; the D is unclear. Trimming cost V 2 bases and J 1 base, with 8 bases left between them. From germline, CDR1 is MNHEY and CDR2 SMNVEV (reference sequence). The CDR3 totals 14 residues. The DNA for the CDR3 is TGTGCCAGCAGTTTACTGGGGAGGAACACTGAAGCTTTCTTT. Translating gives CASSLLGRNTEAFF.

The chain uses TRBV4-2 and TRBJ2-7; 7 bases line up with TRBD2. The germline V gene has CDR1 LGHNA and CDR2 YNFKEQ. The length of the CDR3 is 13 residues. Trimming at V came to 6 bases and at J to 3 bases, leaving 5 bases not matched to a gene. The CDR3 loop reads CASRGGSSYEQYF. CDR3 DNA: TGTGCCAGCAGGGGGGGGTCCAGCTACGAGCAGTACTTC.

The chain combines TRBV7-9 with TRBJ2-3; D remains unclear. There are 16 residues in the CDR3. The germline gives CDR1 SEHNR, CDR2 FQNEAQ (reference sequence). V was cut by 1 base and J by 3 bases, with 14 bases left in between. The CDR3 nucleotides read TGTGCCAGCAGCTTAGGGAGTAGCAGATTAACAGATACGCAGTATTTT. The encoded protein is CASSLGSSRLTDTQYF.

This chain links TRBV5-1 with TRBJ2-6; D remains unclear. This CDR3 spans 16 amino acids. Germline lookup yields CDR1 SGHRS and CDR2 YFSETQ. V lost 0 bases and J 4 bases, leaving 11 bases between the germline ends. The CDR3 DNA sequence: TGCGCCAGCAGCTTGGCCTCGGGCTACGGGGCCAACGTCCTGACTTTC. The encoded protein is CASSLASGYGANVLTF.

The chain couples TRBV29-1 to TRBJ1-2; the D is unclear. Germline V gene sequence: CDR1 SQVTM, CDR2 ANQGSEA. CDR3 length equals 14 residues. V lost 7 bases and J 0 bases, leaving 15 bases between the germline ends. The CDR3 region has the DNA TGCAGCGCGCCGGCGGTCGAGGCTAACTATGGCTACACCTTC. This encodes CSAPAVEANYGYTF.

This rearrangement joins TRBV19 to TRBJ2-7, with TRBD1 matching 9 bases. This CDR3 has 14 residues. CDR1 and CDR2 from the germline V gene are LNHDA and SQIVND (reference sequence). The ends lost 3 bases at V and 5 bases at J; junction bases unmatched: 5. The CDR3 here is CASSIGTGSNEQYF. The CDR3 DNA reads TGTGCCAGTAGTATCGGGACAGGGTCCAACGAGCAGTACTTC.

For this clone: One end of the junction is discordant with germline, which a read error may explain. The chain has TRBV11-2 and TRBJ1-1; 10 positions agree with TRBD1. The CDR3 loop spans 13 amino acids. Germline assignment: CDR1 SGHAT and CDR2 FQNNGV. CDR3 in DNA: TGTGCCAGCAGCTCCGACGTCGGCGGGACAGGGGTATTT. Translation: CASSSDVGGTGVF.

This clone came up once. This sequence joins TRBV5-4 and TRBJ2-1; D uncertain. Germline CDR1 and CDR2: SGHNT and YYREEE (reference sequence). V was clipped by 2 bases and J by 2 bases, with 11 bases between them. The length of the CDR3 is 15 residues. CDR3: CASSFMQVPYNEQFF. DNA for the CDR3: TGTGCCAGCAGCTTTATGCAGGTTCCCTACAATGAGCAGTTCTTC.

This chain links TRBV6-6 with TRBJ2-7; 9 nucleotides match TRBD2. Germline CDR1 is MNHNY and CDR2 is SVGAGI (reference sequence). After removal of 4 bases from V and 3 bases from J, the junction contained 4 bases not matched to a gene. This CDR3 spans 14 amino acids. The CDR3 protein is CASSLLAGVYEQYF. CDR3 DNA: TGTGCCAGCAGTTTGTTAGCGGGGGTCTACGAGCAGTACTTC.

The rearrangement uses TRBV4-1 and TRBJ1-1; D may be TRBD1 (5 bases). Germline CDR1 is MGHRA and CDR2 is YSYEKL. V shed 2 bases and J shed 1 base, with 14 bases lying between them. There are 16 residues in the CDR3. This CDR3 reads CASSQLPGLTNTEAFF. In nucleotides, the CDR3 is TGCGCCAGCAGCCAACTCCCGGGACTGACGAACACTGAAGCTTTCTTT.